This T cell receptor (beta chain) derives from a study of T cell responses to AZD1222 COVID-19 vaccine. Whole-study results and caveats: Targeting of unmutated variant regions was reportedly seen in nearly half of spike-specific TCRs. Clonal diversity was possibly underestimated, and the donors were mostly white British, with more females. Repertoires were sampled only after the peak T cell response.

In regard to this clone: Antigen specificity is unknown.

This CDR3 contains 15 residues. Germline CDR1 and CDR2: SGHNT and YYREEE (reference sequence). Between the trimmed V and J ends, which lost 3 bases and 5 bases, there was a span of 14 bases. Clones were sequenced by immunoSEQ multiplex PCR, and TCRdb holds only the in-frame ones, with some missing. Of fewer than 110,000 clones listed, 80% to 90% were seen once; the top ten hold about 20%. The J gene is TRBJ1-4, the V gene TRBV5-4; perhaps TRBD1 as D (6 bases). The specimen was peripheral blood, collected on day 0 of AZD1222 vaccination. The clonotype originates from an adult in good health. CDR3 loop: CASSSWTESNEKLFF. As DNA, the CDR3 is TGTGCCAGCAGCTCCTGGACAGAATCCAATGAAAAACTGTTTTTT. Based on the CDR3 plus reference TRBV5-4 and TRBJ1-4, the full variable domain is ETGVTQSPTHLIKTRGQQVTLRCSSQSGHNTVSWYQQALGQGPQFIFQYYREEENGRGNFPPRFSGLQFPNYSSELNVNALELDDSALYLCASSSWTESNEKLFFGSGTQLSVL.